This T cell receptor beta chain is drawn from a study of shared clonotypes between healthy human individuals. Whole-study findings and limits: Represented diversity, genetic and exposure-history alike, was limited by few donors. Naive subsets typically showed greater estimated richness than memory subsets.

Sequencing was performed with immunoSEQ multiplex PCR; in TCRdb, only in-frame clones are kept and a portion is missing. The repertoire holds under 1 million clones, with over 90% as singletons. This clone was detected only a few times. Antigen: not known. The CDR3 contains 15 residues. Per germline, CDR1 SNHLY and CDR2 FYNNEI. V shed 4 bases and J 2 bases; nucleotides not matched to a gene: 4. Naive CD8 cells were CD45RO-negative, positively selected for CCR7, excluding terminally differentiated effector memory CD45RA+ cells. V usage is TRBV2 and J usage is TRBJ2-3; TRBD2 agrees at 9 bases. The sequenced sample consisted of naive CD8+ T cells sorted from blood. This clonotype was obtained from a young man in good health. CDR3 sequence reads: CASSVSGSVTDTQYF. The CDR3 region has the DNA TGTGCCAGCAGTGTTAGCGGGAGTGTCACAGATACGCAGTATTTT. Based on the CDR3 plus reference TRBV2 and TRBJ2-3, the full variable domain is EPEVTQTPSHQVTQMGQEVILRCVPISNHLYFYWYRQILGQKVEFLVSFYNNEISEKSEIFDDQFSVERPDGSNFTLKIRSTKLEDSAMYFCASSVSGSVTDTQYFGPGTRLTVL.